The rows below give T cell receptor beta chains drawn from one sample of a study of T-cell reconstitution after alpha-beta-depleted transplantation in children. TCRdb called the PCR reads again in MiXCR, with one record for every CDR3 protein. In the table there are 600,000 to 700,000 distinct CDR3 sequences, approximately 15% of which are singletons. The starting material was PBMCs from the stem cell graft donor, obtained from the stem cell graft. The source is a human donor who donated a stem cell graft to a child with acute myeloid leukemia. The CDR3 runs from the conserved cysteine through the conserved F or W. A D gene is named only where the DNA matches it firmly. Only part of the rows carry a size: once, few, many, or a class if the clone is expanded.

TRBV20-1	TRBJ2-7	.	.	TGCAGTGCTGCCTTTTGGAGGGGGCCCGAGCAGTACTTC	CSAAFWRGPEQYF
TRBV6-5	TRBJ2-2	many	TRBD1	TGTGCCAGCAGTTACGGGACAGGAGGCACCGGGGAGCTGTTTTTT	CASSYGTGGTGELFF
TRBV10-3	TRBJ1-5	few	TRBD1	TGTGCCTCCAGGGGACAGGGGACTCAGCCCCAGCATTTT	CASRGQGTQPQHF
TRBV2	TRBJ2-4	few	.	TGTGCCAGCAGTGCCGGGGTTCTAGCCAAAAACATTCAGTACTTC	CASSAGVLAKNIQYF
TRBV13	TRBJ1-2	many	.	TGTGCCACCGCCAGGGACCCAAACTATGGCTACACCTTC	CATARDPNYGYTF
TRBV7-2	TRBJ2-7	few	TRBD2	TGTGCCAGCAGCTTACGACTAGCGGGCAGTGTAGAGCAGTACTTC	CASSLRLAGSVEQYF
TRBV6-5	TRBJ2-6	many	.	TGTGCCAGCAGTTACTCGAGGCGGGCTGGGGCCAACGTCCTGACTTTC	CASSYSRRAGANVLTF
TRBV20-1	TRBJ2-1	many	TRBD2	TGCAGTGCTAGAGCCTGGGCGGGGGGTCGGTACAATGAGCAGTTCTTC	CSARAWAGGRYNEQFF
TRBV27	TRBJ1-5	.	TRBD1	TGTGCCAGCAGTTCCGGACAGGGGGCCCGACAGCCCCAGCATTTT	CASSSGQGARQPQHF
TRBV24-1	TRBJ2-5	few	.	TGTGCCACCAGTGAGTCAACGACCCAGTACTTC	CATSESTTQYF
TRBV6-5	TRBJ2-1	many	TRBD1	TGTGCCAGCAGCCGGACAGGGCTAGGAAATGAGCAGTTCTTC	CASSRTGLGNEQFF
TRBV20-1	TRBJ2-2	many	.	TGCAGTGCTAGAGATTGGGAGACAGCGGCCGGGGAGCTGTTTTTT	CSARDWETAAGELFF
TRBV20-1	TRBJ2-7	many	TRBD1	TGCAGTGCCGTCAGGGGGCAGTCCTACGAGCAGTACTTC	CSAVRGQSYEQYF
TRBV5-1	TRBJ1-6	.	.	TGCGCCAGCAGCTTGGATAACAGTCAAAATTCACCCCTCCACTTT	CASSLDNSQNSPLHF
TRBV11-2	TRBJ2-2	few	TRBD1	TGTGCCAGCGGTACGGCGACAGGGGGCCCCGGGGAGCTGTTTTTT	CASGTATGGPGELFF
TRBV20-1	TRBJ1-6	many	TRBD1	TGCAGTGCTAATGCACAGGGGGCTAATTCACCCCTCCACTTT	CSANAQGANSPLHF
TRBV10-3	TRBJ2-1	few	.	TGTGCCATCAGTGGGGCAGGGGGGGCCTTAAGCTCCTACAATGAGCAGTTCTTC	CAISGAGGALSSYNEQFF
TRBV5-5	TRBJ2-5	many	TRBD1	TGTGCCAGCAGCATTCCGGGACAGGGGAGTGGAGAGACCCAGTACTTC	CASSIPGQGSGETQYF
TRBV10-3	TRBJ2-3	few	.	TGTGCCATCACCGGGGACGGGGGCACAGATACGCAGTATTTT	CAITGDGGTDTQYF
TRBV5-1	TRBJ2-5	few	TRBD2	TGCGCCAGCAGCTTGGACCTCACGACTAGCGGGGGGTTGAAGACCCAGTACTTC	CASSLDLTTSGGLKTQYF
TRBV5-6	TRBJ2-1	many	.	TGTGCCAGCAGCTTGTGGGGGAATGAGCAGTTCTTC	CASSLWGNEQFF
TRBV20-1	TRBJ1-6	.	.	TGCTGTGCTAGAGCCCGGGACGGCTTCTCCTATAATTCACCCCTCCACTTT	CCARARDGFSYNSPLHF
TRBV24-1	TRBJ2-1	many	.	TGTGCCACCAGTGATTTAAGGGATGAGCAGTTCTTC	CATSDLRDEQFF
TRBV25-1	TRBJ2-7	.	TRBD1	TGTGCCAGTGGCGTAGGACAGGTCTACGAGCAGTACTTC	CASGVGQVYEQYF
TRBV29-1	TRBJ2-2	.	.	TGCAGCGTTTATAGGACGGTTACCGGGGAGCTGTTTTTT	CSVYRTVTGELFF
TRBV6-1	TRBJ1-4	few	TRBD1	TGTGCCAGCAGCCTCACGGGACAGCTTAATGAAAAACTGTTTTTT	CASSLTGQLNEKLFF
TRBV15	TRBJ2-3	.	.	TGTGCCACCAGCATTGGCAGGGATCGCACAGATACGCAGTATTTT	CATSIGRDRTDTQYF
TRBV5-1	TRBJ2-1	.	TRBD1	TGCGCCAGCAGCTTCGGGACAGAGTACAATGAGCAGTTCTTC	CASSFGTEYNEQFF
TRBV12-3/TRBV12-4	TRBJ2-2	few	.	TGTGCCAGCAGTCCCCGCCCTAACGCAAAGAACACCGGGGAGCTGTTTTTT	CASSPRPNAKNTGELFF
TRBV20-1	TRBJ2-7	few	TRBD1	TGCAGTGCTAGGGGTCCCGGGACAGGGTCGGGGCTCTACGAGCAGTACTTC	CSARGPGTGSGLYEQYF
TRBV20-1	TRBJ2-3	many	.	TGCAGTGCCTTAAGGTCCAGCACAGATACGCAGTATTTT	CSALRSSTDTQYF
TRBV7-7	TRBJ2-1	.	TRBD2	TGTGCCAGCAGCCGCAGCGGGGGGGCAAACAATGAGCAGTCCTTC	CASSRSGGANNEQSF
TRBV7-3	TRBJ2-7	many	.	TGTGCCAGCAGCTTAAGGCCGGAGTCGAACTACGAGCAGTACTTC	CASSLRPESNYEQYF
TRBV7-2	TRBJ2-1	many	.	TGTGCCAGCAGCTTACAGGGCACCTACTACAATGAGCAGTTCTTC	CASSLQGTYYNEQFF
TRBV7-2	TRBJ1-5	few	TRBD1	TGTGCCAGCAGCTCCTCAGGGGGGAAGGGCAATCAGCCCCAGCATTTT	CASSSSGGKGNQPQHF
TRBV5-5	TRBJ2-6	many	.	TGTGCCAGCAGCTTGGGGGACACCTCTGGGGCCAACGTCCTGACTTTC	CASSLGDTSGANVLTF
TRBV5-1	TRBJ1-3	few	.	TGCGCCAGCAGGCTCGACTCTGGAAACACCATATATTTT	CASRLDSGNTIYF
TRBV6-5	TRBJ1-1	many	.	TGTGCCAGCACCCTAGGGTCGGAAGCTTTCTTT	CASTLGSEAFF
TRBV20-1	TRBJ1-5	.	TRBD1	TGCAGTGCTAGAGATTTTGGGCAGGGGGGGAGCAGCAATCAGCCCCAGCATTTT	CSARDFGQGGSSNQPQHF
TRBV7-2	TRBJ2-7	few	.	TGTGCCAGCAGCTTAGATGGGGGGCTTAACTACGAGCAGTACTTC	CASSLDGGLNYEQYF
TRBV20-1	TRBJ2-3	many	.	TGCAGTGCCCGGATTTCGGCAGATACGCAGTATTTT	CSARISADTQYF
TRBV10-3	TRBJ1-1	many	.	TGTGCCATCAGTGACAGGGAGGGCACTGAAGCTTTCTTT	CAISDREGTEAFF
TRBV28	TRBJ2-5	.	TRBD1	TGTGCCAGCAGTTTTCCAGGGGGCGGCGAGACCCAGTACTTC	CASSFPGGGETQYF
TRBV7-2	TRBJ1-4	many	.	TGTGCCAGCAGCTTAGGGGCCGCGAATGAAAAACTGTTTTTT	CASSLGAANEKLFF
TRBV6-5	TRBJ1-4	many	.	TGTGCCAGCAGTTTAGACGGTGCAACTAATGAAAAACTGTTTTTT	CASSLDGATNEKLFF
TRBV12-3/TRBV12-4	TRBJ2-2	few	TRBD2	TGTGCCAGCAGCCGTACTAGCGGGACCAACACCGGGGAGCTGTTTTTT	CASSRTSGTNTGELFF
TRBV2	TRBJ1-2	few	.	TGTGCCAGCAGTAGGGAGACAGACAATTCCTTC	CASSRETDNSF